The sequence of this T cell receptor beta chain was determined in a study of T cell repertoires in cytomegalovirus infection. Study as a whole: CMV epitopes that were recently identified and HLA-C-restricted were used alongside well-studied HLA-B-restricted ones. From public TCR beta signatures came an indication of both CMV infection and matching HLA type. Study results and caveats: Accumulated public TCR beta family frequency recognized individuals carrying CMV together with the relevant HLA. What dominated the ex vivo response were HLA-C-restricted CMV-specific TCR beta clonotypes.

Only a few counts were recorded for this clonotype. Antigen unknown. CDR3 length equals 20 residues. Germline assignment: CDR1 SEHNR and CDR2 FQNEAQ (reference sequence). The V end was cut by 5 bases, the J end by 0 bases, with 28 bases between. TCRdb re-called the reads through MiXCR, storing one row per CDR3 protein. The repertoire has about 58,000 distinct CDR3 sequences, about 18% of them found once; the top ten carry around 64%. This clonotype was obtained from a human donor in good health (CMV status not recorded). Some clones in this sample may be carry-over from other donors' samples. This chain links TRBV7-9 with TRBJ1-2; tentative D call: TRBD1 (5 bases). The source material was CD8+ T cells from cultured PBMCs, sampled from culture after CMV antigen stimulation. CDR3 DNA: TGTGCCAGCAGCCAAGCACTAAGCCCCCGGGACGGATTAGCTAACTATGGCTACACCTTC. Protein product: CASSQALSPRDGLANYGYTF.